A selection of T cell receptor beta chains follows, all from one sample in a study of blood T cell repertoires in COVID-19. Produced via immunoSEQ multiplex PCR; TCRdb's table is partial and in-frame only. The sample records roughly 190,000 clones, around four fifths being singletons. The specimen sequenced was peripheral blood. These TCRs come from a human donor in a cohort sampled during active COVID-19. The conserved cysteine and the conserved F or W are not part of the CDR3 here. The order of the fields is J gene, V gene, CDR3 protein.

TRBJ2-7	TRBV15	ATRGPSGTYEQY
TRBJ2-1	TRBV11-2	ASSPTTGQNRYNEQF
TRBJ2-7	TRBV5-1	ASSLSASSYEQY
TRBJ2-3	TRBV29-1	SALHAGGATDTQY
TRBJ2-5	TRBV7-9	ASSLDGEETQY
TRBJ2-3	TRBV5-5	ASSLGGLAGGSTDTQY
TRBJ2-3	TRBV6-2/TRBV6-3	ASSSGGTDTQY
TRBJ2-7	TRBV2	ASSELRDSGDEQY
TRBJ2-5	TRBV4-1	ASSMGLAGGETQY
TRBJ2-1	TRBV7-2	ASSLFAGEYNEQF
TRBJ2-7	TRBV3-1/TRBV3-2	ASSKTGESYEQY
TRBJ2-1	TRBV5-1	ASSPEVPGYNEQF
TRBJ2-1	TRBV7-6	ASSLSGGQREGYIKSNNEQF
TRBJ1-2	TRBV5-1	ASSPNLNGAGGYT
TRBJ2-4	TRBV7-9	ASSPGTGTNIQY
TRBJ1-2	TRBV6-5	ASARGNYGYT
TRBJ1-1	TRBV2	ASSVQGRSEAF
TRBJ1-2	TRBV5-1	ASGSRPDHGYT
TRBJ2-5	TRBV4-2	ASSRITGGGETQY
TRBJ1-1	TRBV19	ASSITYGVGANTEAF